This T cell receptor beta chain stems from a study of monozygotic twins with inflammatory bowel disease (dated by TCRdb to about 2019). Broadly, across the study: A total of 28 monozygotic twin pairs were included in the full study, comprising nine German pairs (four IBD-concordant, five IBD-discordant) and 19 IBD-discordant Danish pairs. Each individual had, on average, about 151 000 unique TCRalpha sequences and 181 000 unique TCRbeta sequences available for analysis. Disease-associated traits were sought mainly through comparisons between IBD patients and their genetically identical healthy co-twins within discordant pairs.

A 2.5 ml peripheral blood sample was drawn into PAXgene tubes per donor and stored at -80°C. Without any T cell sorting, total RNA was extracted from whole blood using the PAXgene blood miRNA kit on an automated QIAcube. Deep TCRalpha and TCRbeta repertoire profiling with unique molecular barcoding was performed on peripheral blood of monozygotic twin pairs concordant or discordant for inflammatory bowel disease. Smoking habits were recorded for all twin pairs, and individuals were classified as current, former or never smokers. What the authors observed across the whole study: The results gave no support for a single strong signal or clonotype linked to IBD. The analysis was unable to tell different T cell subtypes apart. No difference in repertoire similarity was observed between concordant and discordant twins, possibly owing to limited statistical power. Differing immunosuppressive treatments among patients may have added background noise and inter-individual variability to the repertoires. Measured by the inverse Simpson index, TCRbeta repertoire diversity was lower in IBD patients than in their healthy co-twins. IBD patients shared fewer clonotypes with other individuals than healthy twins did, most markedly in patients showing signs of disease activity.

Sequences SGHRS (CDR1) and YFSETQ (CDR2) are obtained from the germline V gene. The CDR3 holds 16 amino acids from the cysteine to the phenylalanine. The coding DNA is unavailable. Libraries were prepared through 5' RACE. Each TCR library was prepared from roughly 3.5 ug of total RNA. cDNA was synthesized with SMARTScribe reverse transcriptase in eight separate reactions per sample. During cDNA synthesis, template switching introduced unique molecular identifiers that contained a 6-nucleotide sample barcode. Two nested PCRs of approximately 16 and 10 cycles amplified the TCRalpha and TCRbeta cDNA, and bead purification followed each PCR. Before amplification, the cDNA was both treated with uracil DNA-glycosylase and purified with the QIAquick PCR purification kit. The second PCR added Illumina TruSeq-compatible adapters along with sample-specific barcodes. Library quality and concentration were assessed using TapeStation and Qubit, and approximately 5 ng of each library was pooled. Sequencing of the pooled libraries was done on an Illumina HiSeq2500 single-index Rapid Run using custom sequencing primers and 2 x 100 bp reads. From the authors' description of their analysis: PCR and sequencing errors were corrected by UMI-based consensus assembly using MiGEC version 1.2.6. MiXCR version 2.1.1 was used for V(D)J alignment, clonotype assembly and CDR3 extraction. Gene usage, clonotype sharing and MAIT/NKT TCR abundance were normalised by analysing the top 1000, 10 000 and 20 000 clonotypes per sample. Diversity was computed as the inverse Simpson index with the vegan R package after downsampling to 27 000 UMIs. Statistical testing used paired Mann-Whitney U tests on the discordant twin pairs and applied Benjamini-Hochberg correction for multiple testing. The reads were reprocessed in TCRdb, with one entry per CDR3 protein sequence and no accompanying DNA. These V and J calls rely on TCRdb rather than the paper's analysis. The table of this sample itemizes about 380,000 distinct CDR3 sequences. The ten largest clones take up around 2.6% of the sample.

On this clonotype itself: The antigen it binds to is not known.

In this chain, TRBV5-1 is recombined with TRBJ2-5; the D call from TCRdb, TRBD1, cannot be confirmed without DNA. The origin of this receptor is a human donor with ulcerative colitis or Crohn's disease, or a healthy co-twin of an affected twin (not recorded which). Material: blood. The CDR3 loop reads CASSLGPTGAGETQYF.